Here is one T cell receptor (beta chain) with its context. The antigen is not known. TCRdb's table, derived via immunoSEQ multiplex PCR, lists solely in-frame clones and lacks some. The repertoire holds 72,000 or so clones, with roughly 80% as singletons. The CDR3 has 15 residues. CDR1 SGDLS and CDR2 YYNGEE come from the germline V gene. Trimming removed 3 bases from V and 2 bases from J; junction bases left unmatched: 6. This specimen comes from a study of OX40 agonist ivuxolimab in advanced cancers. Across the study: Patients got intravenous ivuxolimab at 0.01 to 10 mg/kg every 2 weeks. Patients with hepatocellular carcinoma, melanoma, renal cell or head and neck cancer made up the dose-escalation patients. Findings and limits, study-wide: Blood T cells, both CD4+ and CD8+, expanded clonally by week 6 at 0.1 to 3.0 mg/kg.

The source was CD4+ or CD8+ T cells sorted from blood, collected in a trial of the OX40 agonist ivuxolimab. The gene calls are TRBV9 and TRBJ2-5; 8 positions match TRBD2. The sequence derives from an adult with an advanced solid tumor such as melanoma, head and neck, liver or kidney cancer. The chain's CDR3 is CASSAQAGAQETQYF. Here the CDR3 DNA reads TGTGCCAGCAGCGCTCAAGCGGGGGCTCAAGAGACCCAGTACTTC.